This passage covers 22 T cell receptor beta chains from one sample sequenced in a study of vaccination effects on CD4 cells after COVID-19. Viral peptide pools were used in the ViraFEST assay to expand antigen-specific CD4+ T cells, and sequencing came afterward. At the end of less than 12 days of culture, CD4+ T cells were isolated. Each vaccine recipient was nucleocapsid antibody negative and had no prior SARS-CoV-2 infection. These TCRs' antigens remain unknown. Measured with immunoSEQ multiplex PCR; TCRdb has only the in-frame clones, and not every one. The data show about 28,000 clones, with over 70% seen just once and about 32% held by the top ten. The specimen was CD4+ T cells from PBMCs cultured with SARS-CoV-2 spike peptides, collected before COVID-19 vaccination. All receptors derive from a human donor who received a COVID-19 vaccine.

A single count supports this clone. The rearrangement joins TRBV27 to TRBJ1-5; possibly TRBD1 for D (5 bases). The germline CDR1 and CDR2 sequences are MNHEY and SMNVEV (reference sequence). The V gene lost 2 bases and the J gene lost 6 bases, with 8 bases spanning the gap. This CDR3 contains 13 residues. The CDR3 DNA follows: TGTGCCAGCAGTTTACGGAGGGGTCAGCCCCAGCATTTT. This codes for CASSLRRGQPQHF.

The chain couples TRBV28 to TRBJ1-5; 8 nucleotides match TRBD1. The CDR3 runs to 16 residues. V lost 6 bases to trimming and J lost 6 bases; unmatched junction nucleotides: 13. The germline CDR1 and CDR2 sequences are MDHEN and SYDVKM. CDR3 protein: CASRSIGQGGGQPQHF. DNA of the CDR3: TGTGCCAGCAGATCAATCGGACAGGGAGGAGGTCAGCCCCAGCATTTT. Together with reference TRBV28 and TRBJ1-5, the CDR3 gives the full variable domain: DVKVTQSSRYLVKRTGEKVFLECVQDMDHENMFWYRQDPGLGLRLIYFSYDVKMKEKGDIPEGYSVSREKKERFSLILESASTNQTSMYLCASRSIGQGGGQPQHFGDGTRLSIL.

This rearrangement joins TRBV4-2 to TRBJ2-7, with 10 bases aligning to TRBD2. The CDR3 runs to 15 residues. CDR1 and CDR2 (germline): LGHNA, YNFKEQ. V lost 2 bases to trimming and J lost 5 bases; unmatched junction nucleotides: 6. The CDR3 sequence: CASSQPGTSVDEQYF. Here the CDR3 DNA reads TGTGCCAGCAGCCAACCCGGGACTAGCGTAGACGAGCAGTACTTC.

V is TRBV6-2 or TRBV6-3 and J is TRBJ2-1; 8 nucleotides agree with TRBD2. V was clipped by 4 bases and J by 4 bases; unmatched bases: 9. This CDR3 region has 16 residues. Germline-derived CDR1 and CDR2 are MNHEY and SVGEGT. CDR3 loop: CASSSPGLVSYNEQFF. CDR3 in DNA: TGTGCCAGCAGTTCTCCGGGACTAGTTTCTTACAATGAGCAGTTCTTC.

The CDR3 DNA is TGTGCCAGCAGCTTAGAGCGTAGGACAGGGCCCTCCTACGAGCAGTACTTC. Translation gives CASSLERRTGPSYEQYF. This chain uses TRBV7-6 with TRBJ2-7, with 8 bases fitting TRBD1. V lost 1 base, J lost 0 bases, and 8 bases stayed unmatched. The CDR3 contains 17 residues. Germline V gene data show CDR1 as SGHVS and CDR2 as FNYEAQ.

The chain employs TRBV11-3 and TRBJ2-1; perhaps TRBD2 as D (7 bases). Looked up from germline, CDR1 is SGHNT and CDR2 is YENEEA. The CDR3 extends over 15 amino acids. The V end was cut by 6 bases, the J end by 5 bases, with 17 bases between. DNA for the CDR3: TGTGCCAGCAGGAGGGGGGGTCCTGAAAACAATGAGCAGTTCTTC. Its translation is CASRRGGPENNEQFF.

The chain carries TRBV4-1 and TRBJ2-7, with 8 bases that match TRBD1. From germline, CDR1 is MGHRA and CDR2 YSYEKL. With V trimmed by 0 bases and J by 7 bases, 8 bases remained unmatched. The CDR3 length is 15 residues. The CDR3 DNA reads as TGCGCCAGCAGCCAAGATGTCCAGGGGGCCTTGGAGCAGTACTTC. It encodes CASSQDVQGALEQYF.

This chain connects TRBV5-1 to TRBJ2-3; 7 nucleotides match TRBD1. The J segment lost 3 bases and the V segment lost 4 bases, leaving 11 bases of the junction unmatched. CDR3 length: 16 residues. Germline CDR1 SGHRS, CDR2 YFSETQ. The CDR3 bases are TGCGCCAGCAGCGTGGGACAGACAACCGGAACAGATACGCAGTATTTT. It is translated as CASSVGQTTGTDTQYF.

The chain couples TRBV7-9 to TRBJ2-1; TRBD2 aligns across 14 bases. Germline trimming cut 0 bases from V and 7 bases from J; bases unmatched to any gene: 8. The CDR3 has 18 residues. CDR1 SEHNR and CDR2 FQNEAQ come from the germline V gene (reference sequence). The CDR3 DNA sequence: TGTGCCAGCAGCTTAGCTCTCCGACTAGCGGGAGGGGGGAATGAGCAGTTCTTC. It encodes CASSLALRLAGGGNEQFF.

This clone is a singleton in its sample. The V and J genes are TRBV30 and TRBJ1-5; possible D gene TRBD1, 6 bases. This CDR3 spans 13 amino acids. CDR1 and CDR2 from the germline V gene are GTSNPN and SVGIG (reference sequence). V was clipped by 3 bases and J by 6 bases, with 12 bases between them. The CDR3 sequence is CAWRQGIGQPQHF. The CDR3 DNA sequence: TGTGCCTGGAGACAGGGAATCGGTCAGCCCCAGCATTTT.

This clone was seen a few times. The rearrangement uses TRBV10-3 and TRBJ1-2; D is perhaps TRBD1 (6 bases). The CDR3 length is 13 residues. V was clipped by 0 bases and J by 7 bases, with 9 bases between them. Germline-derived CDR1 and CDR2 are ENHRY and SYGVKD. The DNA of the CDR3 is TGTGCCATCAGTGAGTCGACAGGAGCTGGCTACACCTTC. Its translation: CAISESTGAGYTF.

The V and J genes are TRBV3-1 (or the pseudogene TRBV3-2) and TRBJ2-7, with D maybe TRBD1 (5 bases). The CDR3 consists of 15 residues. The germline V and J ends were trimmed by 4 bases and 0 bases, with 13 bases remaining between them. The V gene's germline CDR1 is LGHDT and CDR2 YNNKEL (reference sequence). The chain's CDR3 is CASSPQGKSSYEQYF. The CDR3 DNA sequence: TGTGCCAGCAGCCCGCAGGGCAAGAGCTCCTACGAGCAGTACTTC.

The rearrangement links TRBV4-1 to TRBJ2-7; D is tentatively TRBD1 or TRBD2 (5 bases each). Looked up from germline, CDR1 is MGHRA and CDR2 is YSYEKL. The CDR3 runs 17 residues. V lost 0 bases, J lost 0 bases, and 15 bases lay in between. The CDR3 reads CASSQDRIGTGSYEQYF. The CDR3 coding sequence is TGCGCCAGCAGCCAAGATCGGATTGGGACGGGCTCCTACGAGCAGTACTTC.

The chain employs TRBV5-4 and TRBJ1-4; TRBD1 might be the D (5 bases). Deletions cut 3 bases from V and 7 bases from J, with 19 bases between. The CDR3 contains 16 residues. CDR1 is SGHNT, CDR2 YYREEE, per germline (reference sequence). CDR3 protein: CASSSGTGGGSEKLFF. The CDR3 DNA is TGTGCCAGCAGCTCGGGGACGGGGGGAGGGAGTGAAAAACTGTTTTTT.

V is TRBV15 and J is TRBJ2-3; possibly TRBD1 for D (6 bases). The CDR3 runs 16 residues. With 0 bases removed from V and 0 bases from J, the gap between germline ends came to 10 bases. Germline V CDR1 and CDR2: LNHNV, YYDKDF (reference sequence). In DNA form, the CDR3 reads TGTGCCACCAGCAGAGAATGGGACACTAGCACAGATACGCAGTATTTT. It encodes CATSREWDTSTDTQYF. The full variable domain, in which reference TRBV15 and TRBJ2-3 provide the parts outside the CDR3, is DAMVIQNPRYQVTQFGKPVTLSCSQTLNHNVMYWYQQKSSQAPKLLFHYYDKDFNNEADTPDNFQSRRPNTSFCFLDIRSPGLGDTAMYLCATSREWDTSTDTQYFGPGTRLTVL.

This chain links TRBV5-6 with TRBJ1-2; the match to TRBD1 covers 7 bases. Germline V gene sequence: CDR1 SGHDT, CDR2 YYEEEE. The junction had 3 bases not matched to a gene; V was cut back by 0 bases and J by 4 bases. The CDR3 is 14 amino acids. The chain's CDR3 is CASSLGQGPYGYTF. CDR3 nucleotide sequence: TGTGCCAGCAGCTTGGGACAGGGCCCCTATGGCTACACCTTC.

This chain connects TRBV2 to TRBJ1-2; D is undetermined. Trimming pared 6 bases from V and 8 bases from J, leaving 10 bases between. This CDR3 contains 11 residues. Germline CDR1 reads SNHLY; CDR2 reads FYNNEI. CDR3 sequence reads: CASRMGRGYTF. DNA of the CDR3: TGTGCCAGCAGGATGGGGAGGGGCTACACCTTC. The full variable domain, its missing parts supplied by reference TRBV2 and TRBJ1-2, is EPEVTQTPSHQVTQMGQEVILRCVPISNHLYFYWYRQILGQKVEFLVSFYNNEISEKSEIFDDQFSVERPDGSNFTLKIRSTKLEDSAMYFCASRMGRGYTFGSGTRLTVV.

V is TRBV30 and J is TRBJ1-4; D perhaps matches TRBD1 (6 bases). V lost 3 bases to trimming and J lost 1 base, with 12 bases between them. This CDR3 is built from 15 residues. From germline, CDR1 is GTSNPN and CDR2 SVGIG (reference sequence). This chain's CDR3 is CAWRVSRGTNEKLFF. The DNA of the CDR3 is TGTGCCTGGAGGGTTTCCAGGGGAACTAATGAAAAACTGTTTTTT. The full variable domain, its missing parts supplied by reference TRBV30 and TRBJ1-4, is SQTIHQWPATLVQPVGSPLSLECTVEGTSNPNLYWYRQAAGRGLQLLFYSVGIGQISSEVPQNLSASRPQDRQFILSSKKLLLSDSGFYLCAWRVSRGTNEKLFFGSGTQLSVL.

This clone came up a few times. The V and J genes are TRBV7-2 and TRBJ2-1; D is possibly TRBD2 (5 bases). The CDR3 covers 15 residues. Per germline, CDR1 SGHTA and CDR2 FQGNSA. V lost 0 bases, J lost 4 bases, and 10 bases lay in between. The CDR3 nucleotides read TGTGCCAGCAGCTTAGCCAGCGGCGGGTACAATGAGCAGTTCTTC. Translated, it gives CASSLASGGYNEQFF.

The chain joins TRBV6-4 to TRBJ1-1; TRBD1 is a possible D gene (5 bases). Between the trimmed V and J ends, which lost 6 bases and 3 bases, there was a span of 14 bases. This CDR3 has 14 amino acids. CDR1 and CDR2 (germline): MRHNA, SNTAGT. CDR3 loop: CASRNTDRDTEAFF. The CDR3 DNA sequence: TGTGCCAGCAGAAATACAGACAGAGACACTGAAGCTTTCTTT.

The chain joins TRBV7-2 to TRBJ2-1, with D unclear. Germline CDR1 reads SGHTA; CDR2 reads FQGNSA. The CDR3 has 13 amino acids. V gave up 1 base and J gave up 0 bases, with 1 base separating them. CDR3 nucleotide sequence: TGTGCCAGCAGCTTAGGCTCCTACAATGAGCAGTTCTTC. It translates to CASSLGSYNEQFF.

The DNA of the CDR3 is TGCGCCAGCAGCCCTCTCGGACAGGGGAGGCTGCCCCAGCATTTT. As protein: CASSPLGQGRLPQHF. The V gene is TRBV4-1, the J gene TRBJ1-5; TRBD1 matches at 9 bases. Germline CDR1 is MGHRA and CDR2 is YSYEKL. The CDR3 length is 15 residues. The V and J ends lost 4 bases and 9 bases, in that order; junction bases with no gene match: 10.